This T cell receptor beta chain was sequenced during a study of CD8+CD57+ T cells in acquired aplastic anemia. Sequencing involved patients with CD8+CD57+ cell expansion previously shown by flow cytometry. This CDR3 spans 13 amino acids. Trimming left V 8 bases short and J 14 bases short, with 23 bases between. Germline lookup yields CDR1 SGHVS and CDR2 FQNEAQ. TCR beta VDJ combinations and CDR3 sequences were profiled from genomic DNA. Using its own MiXCR run on the reads, TCRdb lists one record per CDR3 protein. Of 200,000 to 300,000 distinct CDR3 sequences listed, less than 85% were seen once; the top ten hold approximately 42%.

The J gene is TRBJ2-3, the V gene TRBV7-8; D is possibly TRBD2 (6 bases). The sequence came from a human donor with aplastic anemia. The sample taken for sequencing was sorted CD4+, CD8+, or CD8+CD57+ T cells (not recorded which) from PBMCs. CDR3 in DNA: TGTGCCAGCGGGGACGGGGGAACTGCTGAGCCGTATTTT. It encodes CASGDGGTAEPYF.